The 15 T cell receptor beta chains in this list originate from one sample, sequenced in a study of T cells expressing NK-cell markers. TCRdb reprocessed the 5' RACE reads and keeps a single row for each CDR3 protein, giving no DNA. Here the sample table reports 200,000 to 300,000 distinct CDR3 sequences. Specimen: blood T cells: a sorted CD56 or NKG2C T cell subset, CD4+ or CD8+ T cells, or bulk PBMC T cells (not recorded which). The receptors stem from a young man in good health.

The V gene is TRBV9, the J gene TRBJ2-5; TCRdb returns TRBD1, unconfirmable since there is no DNA. Germline V gene lookup returns CDR1 SGDLS and CDR2 YYNGEE. The CDR3 is 14 amino acids. The CDR3 region is CASSPTVGGETQYF. The full variable domain, its missing parts supplied by reference TRBV9 and TRBJ2-5, is DSGVTQTPKHLITATGQRVTLRCSPRSGDLSVYWYQQSLDQGLQFLIQYYNGEERAKGNILERFSAQQFPDLHSELNLSSLELGDSALYFCASSPTVGGETQYFGPGTRLLVL.

The chain carries TRBV6-2 or TRBV6-3 and TRBJ2-7; TCRdb's D call of TRBD1 is untestable without DNA. The CDR3 runs to 17 residues. Germline V CDR1 and CDR2: MNHEY, SVGEGT. CDR3: CASSYSVSAGVGYEQYF.

The chain recombines TRBV12-3 or TRBV12-4 with TRBJ2-2; TCRdb's D gene call, TRBD2, goes unchecked for lack of DNA. The CDR3 consists of 15 residues. The CDR3 loop is CASTTAGGHPGELFF.

The chain uses TRBV29-1 and TRBJ2-1; the TRBD1 assignment by TCRdb is unverifiable without DNA. The CDR3 loop spans 14 amino acids. The germline gives CDR1 SQVTM, CDR2 ANQGSEA. The CDR3 region is CSVAVGTGYNEQFF.

V usage is TRBV5-6 and J usage is TRBJ2-2; TCRdb names TRBD1, which stays unverified in the absence of DNA. The length of the CDR3 is 15 residues. CDR1 and CDR2 (germline): SGHDT, YYEEEE. CDR3 loop: CASSLYRGETGELFF.

The rearrangement links TRBV5-4 to TRBJ2-7; there is no DNA to check the TCRdb D call of TRBD2. Germline V gene data show CDR1 as SGHNT and CDR2 as YYREEE (reference sequence). This CDR3 has 16 residues. CDR3 residues: CASSPGLAGGTYEQYF. Filled out from reference TRBV5-4 and TRBJ2-7, the complete variable domain reads ETGVTQSPTHLIKTRGQQVTLRCSSQSGHNTVSWYQQALGQGPQFIFQYYREEENGRGNFPPRFSGLQFPNYSSELNVNALELDDSALYLCASSPGLAGGTYEQYFGPGTRLTVT.

The chain has TRBV6-1 and TRBJ2-7; TCRdb designates TRBD2, a call that cannot be tested without DNA. Germline CDR1 and CDR2: MNHNS and SASEGT. This CDR3 region has 17 residues. The CDR3 sequence: CASTQFLSGTLSYEQYF.

This chain joins TRBV18 and TRBJ2-1; the D gene TCRdb calls, TRBD2, cannot be checked with no DNA. There are 15 residues in the CDR3. The germline V gene has CDR1 KGHSH and CDR2 LQKENI. CDR3 amino acids: CASSPLLADYNEQFF.

The chain carries TRBV9 and TRBJ2-1; the TCRdb call, TRBD1, lacks DNA for checking. The germline gives CDR1 SGDLS, CDR2 YYNGEE. The CDR3 is made up of 14 amino acids. Here the CDR3 reads CASSSRTGTNEQFF.

The CDR3 spells CASRTETGRGARGYTF. This rearrangement joins TRBV19 to TRBJ1-2; TCRdb's D call, TRBD1, is unchecked because there is no DNA. CDR3 length: 16 residues. From germline, CDR1 is LNHDA and CDR2 SQIVND (reference sequence).

J is TRBJ1-6 and V is TRBV28. This CDR3 spans 13 amino acids. Germline loops: CDR1 MDHEN, CDR2 SYDVKM. Here the CDR3 reads CASIGQFYSPLHF.

This chain connects TRBV6-5 to TRBJ2-4; the TCRdb D gene call, TRBD1, has no DNA to confirm it. The germline gives CDR1 MNHEY, CDR2 SVGAGI. The length of the CDR3 is 17 residues. CDR3 protein: CASSYSGRGQAKNIQYF.

The CDR3 sequence is CSVDSGTYEQYF. This chain joins TRBV29-1 and TRBJ2-7; without DNA, the TCRdb call of TRBD1 cannot be checked. The length of the CDR3 is 12 residues. The V gene's germline CDR1 is SQVTM and CDR2 ANQGSEA.

This chain's CDR3 is CSLDRDIYYNEQFF. The V and J genes are TRBV20-1 and TRBJ2-1; TCRdb outputs TRBD1, but without DNA this stays unchecked. This CDR3 contains 14 residues. Germline CDR1 DFQATT, CDR2 SNEGSKA (reference sequence).

This chain connects TRBV12-3 or TRBV12-4 to TRBJ2-2; TCRdb picks TRBD1, but there is no DNA to check that call. The CDR3 consists of 16 residues. The CDR3 loop is CASSLRGGRDTGELFF.